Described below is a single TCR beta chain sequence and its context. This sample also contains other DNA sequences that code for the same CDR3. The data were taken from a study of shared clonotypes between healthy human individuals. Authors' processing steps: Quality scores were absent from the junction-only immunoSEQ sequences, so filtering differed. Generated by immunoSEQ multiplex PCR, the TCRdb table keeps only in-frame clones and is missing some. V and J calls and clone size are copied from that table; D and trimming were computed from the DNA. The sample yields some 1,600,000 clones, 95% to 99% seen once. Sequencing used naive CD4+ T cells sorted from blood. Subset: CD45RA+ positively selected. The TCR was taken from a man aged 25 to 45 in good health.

The CDR3 is CASSHGETQYF. The CDR3 nucleotides are TGTGCCAGCAGCCACGGGGAGACCCAGTACTTC. J is TRBJ2-5 and V is TRBV14, with D unclear. CDR3 size: 11 residues. CDR1 is SGHDN and CDR2 is FVKESK in the germline V gene. Between the trimmed V and J ends, which lost 3 bases and 5 bases, there was a span of 4 bases.